This T cell receptor (beta chain) was identified during a study of T cell repertoires in aging, cancer and after chemotherapy. Study at large: Pre- and post-chemotherapy samples were paired from chronic lymphocytic leukemia patients treated with fludarabine- or bendamustine-based regimens.

Germline CDR1 is MNHEY and CDR2 is SVGEGT. The V and J ends lost 6 bases and 7 bases, in that order; junction bases with no gene match: 9. CDR3 length: 16 residues. Overall study findings and caveats: Untreated cancer patients had significantly lower blood TCR diversity than age-matched healthy donors. Rebound thymic output was suggested by rising median generation probability during chemotherapy in each cancer cohort. Healthy donors lost TCR diversity with age mainly through richness, cancer patients through richness and evenness.

A word on this clonotype: Its antigen remains unknown.

A mixed TRB-A/B primer pool amplified rearranged TRB by multiplex touch-down PCR. MiXCR, applied by TCRdb to the multiplex PCR reads, yields one record per CDR3 protein. The sample has about 1,500 distinct CDR3 sequences; about 51% are singletons. Peripheral blood genomic DNA, not sorted cells or RNA, was the template. Sequences were obtained from blood. The TCR was taken from a human donor with a blood cancer. The rearrangement joins TRBV6-2 or TRBV6-3 to TRBJ2-1, with TRBD2 identical over 13 bases. CDR3 DNA: TGTGCCAGCAGCGAAACTAGCGGGAGGGCCGGAAATGAGCAGTTCTTC. Amino acids: CASSETSGRAGNEQFF.